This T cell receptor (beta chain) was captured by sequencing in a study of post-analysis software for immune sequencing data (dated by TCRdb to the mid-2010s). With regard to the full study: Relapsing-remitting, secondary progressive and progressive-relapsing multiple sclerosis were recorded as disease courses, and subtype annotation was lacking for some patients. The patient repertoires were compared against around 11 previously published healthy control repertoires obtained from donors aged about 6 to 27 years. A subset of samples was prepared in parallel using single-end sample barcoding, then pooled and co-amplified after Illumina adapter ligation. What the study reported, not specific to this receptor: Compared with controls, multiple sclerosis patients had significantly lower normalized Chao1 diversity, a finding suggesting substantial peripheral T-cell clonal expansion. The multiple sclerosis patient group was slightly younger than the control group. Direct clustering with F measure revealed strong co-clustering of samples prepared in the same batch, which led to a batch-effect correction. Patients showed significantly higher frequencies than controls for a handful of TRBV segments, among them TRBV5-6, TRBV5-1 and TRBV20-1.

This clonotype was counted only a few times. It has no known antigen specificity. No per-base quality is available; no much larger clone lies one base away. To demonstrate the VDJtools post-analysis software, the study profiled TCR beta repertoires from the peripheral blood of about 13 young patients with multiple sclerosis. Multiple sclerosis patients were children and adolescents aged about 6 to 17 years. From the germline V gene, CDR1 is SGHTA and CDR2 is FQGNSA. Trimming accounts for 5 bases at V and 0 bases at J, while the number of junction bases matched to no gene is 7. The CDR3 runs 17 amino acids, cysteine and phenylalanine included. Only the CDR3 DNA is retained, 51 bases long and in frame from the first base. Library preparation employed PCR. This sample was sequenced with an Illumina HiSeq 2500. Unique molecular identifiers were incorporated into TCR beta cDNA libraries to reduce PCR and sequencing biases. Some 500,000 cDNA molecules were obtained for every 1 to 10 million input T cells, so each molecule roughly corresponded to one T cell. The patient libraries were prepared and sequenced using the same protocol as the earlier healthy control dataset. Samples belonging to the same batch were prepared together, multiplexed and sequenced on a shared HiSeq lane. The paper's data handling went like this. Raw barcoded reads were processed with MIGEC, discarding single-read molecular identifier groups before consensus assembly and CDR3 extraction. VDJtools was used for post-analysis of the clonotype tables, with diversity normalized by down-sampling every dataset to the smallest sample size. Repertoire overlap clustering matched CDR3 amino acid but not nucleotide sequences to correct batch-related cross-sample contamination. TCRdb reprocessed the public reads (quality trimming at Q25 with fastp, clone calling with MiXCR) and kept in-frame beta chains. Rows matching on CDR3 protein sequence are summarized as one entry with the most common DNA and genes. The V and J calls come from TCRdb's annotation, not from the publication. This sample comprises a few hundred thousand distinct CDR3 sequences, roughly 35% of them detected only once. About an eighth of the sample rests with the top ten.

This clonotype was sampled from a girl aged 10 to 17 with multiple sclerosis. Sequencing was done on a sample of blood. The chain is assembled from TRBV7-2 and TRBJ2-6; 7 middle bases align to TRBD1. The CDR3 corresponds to CASSPRDSLSGANVLTF. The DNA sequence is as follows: TGTGCCAGCAGCCCCCGGGACAGCCTCTCTGGGGCCAACGTCCTGACTTTC.